The present T cell receptor (beta chain) was sequenced within a study of CD8 T cells in Susac syndrome. Findings of the study overall: CD4+ T cell repertoires in Susac syndrome lacked clonal expansion.

From germline, CDR1 is MGHRA and CDR2 YSYEKL. The CDR3 runs 17 residues. V was pared by 1 base and J by 2 bases, with 17 bases between. TCR beta was sequenced from blood CD8+ and CD4+ T cells. Negative isolation yielded CD4+ and CD8+ T cells, and FACS enriched TEMRA cells. cDNA came from about 0.5 to 1 ug RNA primed by random hexamers. Multiplex immunoSEQ PCR targeted 54 Vbeta and 13 Jbeta TCR beta segments. In TCRdb, the immunoSEQ multiplex PCR reads were re-called with MiXCR into one record per CDR3 protein. The sample includes fewer than 200,000 distinct CDR3 sequences, roughly 90% of them seen just once. Regarding this clonotype: Its antigen is not known.

The source of this sequence is a human donor with Susac syndrome. The specimen sequenced was CD4+ T cells from PBMCs. V and J are TRBV4-1 and TRBJ1-2, with TRBD1 as a possible D gene (6 bases). The CDR3 DNA is TGCGCCAGCAGCCAAGGACGGGGGCACGAACCAAACTATGGCTACACCTTC. As protein: CASSQGRGHEPNYGYTF.